A single sample is the source of the 21 T cell receptor beta chains below, sequenced in a study of blood T cells in healthy people across ages. Then a second PCR, running about 6 to 12 cycles, was carried out with a sample-barcoded 5' primer and a J-beta primer mix. TCRdb fed the 5' RACE reads into MiXCR, producing one record per CDR3 protein. The top ten clones hold 6.5% to 8% of a sample with roughly 1.4 million distinct CDR3 sequences, approximately 59% of them seen once. Sample: blood. These TCRs come from a man aged 18-30 years in good health.

This rearrangement joins TRBV6-2 or TRBV6-3 to TRBJ2-3; TRBD2 matches at 8 bases. This CDR3 has 15 residues. Germline trimming cut 5 bases from V and 4 bases from J; bases unmatched to any gene: 8. Germline loops: CDR1 MNHEY, CDR2 SVGEGT. CDR3 region: CASSPSRGGADTQYF. CDR3 sequence (DNA): TGTGCCAGCAGTCCCTCACGGGGGGGCGCAGATACGCAGTATTTT.

This chain connects TRBV7-2 to TRBJ2-3; D gene uncertain. V lost 3 bases to trimming and J lost 3 bases, with 7 bases between them. The CDR3 length is 13 residues. Per germline, CDR1 SGHTA and CDR2 FQGNSA. This CDR3 is CASSFQPTDTQYF. CDR3 coding DNA: TGTGCCAGCAGCTTCCAGCCAACAGATACGCAGTATTTT.

The chain recombines TRBV29-1 with TRBJ1-2; unclear D gene. Between the trimmed V and J ends, which lost 0 bases and 3 bases, there was a span of 5 bases. The CDR3 has 12 amino acids. Germline CDR1 SQVTM, CDR2 ANQGSEA. In DNA form, the CDR3 reads TGCAGCGTTGAAGAGGGATACTATGGCTACACCTTC. This sequence encodes CSVEEGYYGYTF.

In this sample, this clonotype turned up once. This chain joins TRBV28 and TRBJ1-5; 11 positions agree with TRBD1. The V gene's germline CDR1 is MDHEN and CDR2 SYDVKM. The CDR3 totals 15 residues. V was clipped by 6 bases and J by 5 bases; unmatched bases: 6. The chain's CDR3 is CASSRGQGAYQPQHF. The CDR3 coding sequence is TGTGCCAGCAGCCGTGGACAGGGGGCATATCAGCCCCAGCATTTT.

The chain uses TRBV6-2 or TRBV6-3 and TRBJ2-4; D is uncertain. V was clipped by 0 bases and J by 0 bases, with 6 bases between them. CDR3 length: 15 amino acids. Germline values: CDR1 MNHEY, CDR2 SVGEGT. CDR3 nucleotide sequence: TGTGCCAGCAGTTACTCTGGGATAGCCAAAAACATTCAGTACTTC. As protein: CASSYSGIAKNIQYF.

The chain combines TRBV28 with TRBJ2-3; the D is unclear. Per the germline V gene, CDR1 is MDHEN and CDR2 is SYDVKM. The CDR3 is 11 residues long. The germline V and J ends were trimmed by 2 bases and 14 bases, with 11 bases remaining between them. The CDR3 is CASSLGYELYF. In DNA form, the CDR3 reads TGTGCCAGCAGTTTAGGGTATGAGTTGTATTTT.

This sequence joins TRBV20-1 and TRBJ2-3, with a possible D match to TRBD2 (6 bases). Trimming stripped 3 bases from V and 8 bases from J, with 9 bases between. The CDR3 consists of 11 residues. Germline CDR1 is DFQATT and CDR2 is SNEGSKA (reference sequence). The CDR3 DNA is TGCAGTGCTAGGCCGCGGGGTACGCAGTATTTT. Translated, it gives CSARPRGTQYF.

The chain links TRBV10-3 to TRBJ2-1; tentatively, D is TRBD2 (5 bases). V dropped 8 bases and J dropped 6 bases, with 17 bases sitting between them. This CDR3 region has 14 residues. Germline values: CDR1 ENHRY, CDR2 SYGVKD. Written as DNA, the CDR3 is TGTGCCATCCATACTAGACCAACGGGCAATGAGCAGTTCTTC. It codes for CAIHTRPTGNEQFF.

This rearrangement joins TRBV21-1 to TRBJ2-6; the tabulated D call, TRBD2, remains unverified against the DNA. TRBV21-1 is termed a pseudogene. The CDR3 is 17 amino acids. The CDR3 coding sequence is TGTGCCAGCAGCAGGAGGGTACCTGTAACTGGGGCCAACGTCCTGACTTTC. It yields the protein CASSRRVPVTGANVLTF.

This clonotype was counted once. The chain links TRBV12-3 or TRBV12-4 to TRBJ2-7; TRBD2 agrees at 7 bases. Trimming removed 3 bases from V and 6 bases from J; junction bases left unmatched: 5. CDR3 length equals 13 residues. CDR3 sequence reads: CASSFFGGSEQYF. The CDR3 DNA sequence: TGTGCCAGCAGTTTCTTTGGCGGGAGCGAGCAGTACTTC.

The J gene is TRBJ2-3, the V gene TRBV4-1, with TRBD2 matching 9 bases. Germline CDR1 MGHRA, CDR2 YSYEKL. There are 16 residues in the CDR3. The V and J ends lost 3 bases and 3 bases, in that order; junction bases with no gene match: 7. This CDR3 is CASSQGPGLATDTQYF. The CDR3 DNA reads TGCGCCAGCAGCCAGGGACCGGGACTAGCTACAGATACGCAGTATTTT.

V gene TRBV10-3 combines with J gene TRBJ1-1; a weak D match, TRBD1 (6 bases). Germline loops: CDR1 ENHRY, CDR2 SYGVKD. Trimming stripped 8 bases from V and 1 base from J, with 11 bases between. The length of the CDR3 is 13 residues. Here the CDR3 reads CAIRGAQNTEAFF. CDR3 nucleotide sequence: TGTGCCATCCGGGGGGCACAGAACACTGAAGCTTTCTTT.

The gene calls are TRBV10-1 and TRBJ2-7; TRBD1 agrees at 10 bases. CDR1 is WNHNN, CDR2 SYGVQD, per germline (reference sequence). This CDR3 is 19 amino acids long. V trimming: 8 bases; J trimming: 7 bases; junction bases outside the gene matches: 26. In DNA, the CDR3 is TGCGCCAGCCAAAAAACCCGAACCGGGACAGGGGCACTCATGGGTGAGCAGTACTTC. As protein: CASQKTRTGTGALMGEQYF.

This clonotype was picked up many times. V usage is TRBV27 and J usage is TRBJ2-3; D call uncertain. The V and J ends lost 6 bases and 0 bases respectively, with 7 bases between them. The CDR3 covers 13 residues. Germline CDR1 MNHEY, CDR2 SMNVEV (reference sequence). The CDR3 here is CASRRTSTDTQYF. The DNA of the CDR3 is TGTGCCAGCAGGAGAACTAGCACAGATACGCAGTATTTT.

This clonotype occurred a few times. J is TRBJ2-5 and V is TRBV14; D perhaps matches TRBD2 (7 bases). The DNA end is a closer match to TRBJ2-7, so the J assignment may be wrong. Germline V CDR1 and CDR2: SGHDN, FVKESK. This CDR3 has 17 amino acids. CDR3 sequence (DNA): TGTGCCAGCAGCCAAGATTTCGGACTAGGGGGAACCTACGAGCAGTACTTC. It specifies CASSQDFGLGGTYEQYF.

This clonotype occurred a few times. This rearrangement joins TRBV3-1 to TRBJ2-1, with D perhaps matching TRBD1 (7 bases). The V gene lost 3 bases and the J gene lost 0 bases, with 12 bases spanning the gap. This CDR3 has 16 residues. Germline V gene data show CDR1 as LGHDT and CDR2 as YNNKEL (reference sequence). CDR3 nucleotides: TGTGCCAGCAGCCAGGACCAGGGGGGCTCCTACAATGAGCAGTTCTTC. It specifies CASSQDQGGSYNEQFF.

The chain has TRBV27 and TRBJ2-5, with 7 bases that match TRBD1. Germline V CDR1 and CDR2: MNHEY, SMNVEV (reference sequence). This CDR3 is 16 amino acids long. The V segment lost 4 bases and the J segment 5 bases; nucleotides outside the gene matches: 13. The CDR3 nucleotides read TGTGCCAGCAGTTCGTCCCCAGGGGGATTGGCGGAGACCCAGTACTTC. Its protein product is CASSSSPGGLAETQYF.

V usage is TRBV29-1 and J usage is TRBJ2-5, with D possibly TRBD1 on 5 matching bases. Germline lookup yields CDR1 SQVTM and CDR2 ANQGSEA. Trimming took off 2 bases at V and 4 bases at J, with 8 bases between the two ends. This CDR3 comprises 12 residues. Here the CDR3 reads CSVEKGIETQYF. CDR3 nucleotide sequence: TGCAGCGTTGAAAAGGGGATAGAGACCCAGTACTTC.

J is TRBJ2-7 and V is TRBV20-1, with 9 bases that match TRBD1. V lost 5 bases and J lost 4; bases outside the gene matches: 12. In germline, CDR1 is DFQATT, CDR2 SNEGSKA (reference sequence). The CDR3 totals 15 residues. The CDR3 coding sequence is TGCAGTGCTTATCTCTTCGGACAGGGGTTTTACGAGCAGTACTTC. This translates into CSAYLFGQGFYEQYF.

The CDR3 spells CASSLGVRLASDTQYF. The CDR3 bases are TGTGCCAGCAGTTTAGGGGTACGACTAGCCTCAGATACGCAGTATTTT. The rearrangement uses TRBV27 and TRBJ2-3; TRBD2 aligns across 7 bases. The J segment lost 4 bases and the V segment lost 2 bases, leaving 9 bases of the junction unmatched. The CDR3 consists of 16 residues. Per germline, CDR1 MNHEY and CDR2 SMNVEV (reference sequence).

The table lists this clonotype with a few counts. The CDR3 DNA sequence: TGTGCCAGCAGTCATCCGGGACAACACAATCAGCCCCAGCATTTT. Translating gives CASSHPGQHNQPQHF. The chain combines TRBV6-6 with TRBJ1-5, with a weak D call TRBD1 (6 bases). The CDR3 extends over 15 amino acids. In germline, CDR1 is MNHNY, CDR2 SVGAGI (reference sequence). The V end lost 5 bases, the J end lost 3 bases, and 14 bases lay between the germline ends.